The 15 T cell receptor beta chains in this list originate from one sample, sequenced in a study of cytomegalovirus exposure and HLA in healthy donors. Data came from immunoSEQ multiplex PCR; TCRdb stores just in-frame clones and leaves some out. The table shows under 400,000 clones, with approximately 85% occurring only once. The sample comprised PBMCs. The receptors come from a man aged 25 to 40 in good health and CMV-seronegative.

The chain has TRBV11-2 and TRBJ2-1; TRBD2 agrees at 10 bases. The CDR3 spans 13 residues. CDR1 is SGHAT, CDR2 FQNNGV, per germline. The junction had 3 bases not matched to a gene; V was cut back by 2 bases and J by 11 bases. CDR3 region: CASSLPSGGQQFF. In nucleotides, the CDR3 is TGTGCCAGCAGCTTACCTAGCGGGGGACAGCAGTTCTTC.

The rearrangement uses TRBV3-2 and TRBJ2-1; the DNA was not compared with TRBD1, the D call given in the table. TRBV3-2 is labeled a pseudogene. The CDR3 covers 9 residues. This CDR3 reads CASYKEQFF. The CDR3 DNA reads TGTGCCAGCTACAAGGAGCAGTTCTTC.

This clone was counted at least ten times. This sequence joins TRBV27 and TRBJ1-1; D is perhaps TRBD1 (5 bases). The V gene lost 5 bases and the J gene lost 4 bases, with 11 bases spanning the gap. The CDR3 has 13 residues. Germline V gene data show CDR1 as MNHEY and CDR2 as SMNVEV (reference sequence). CDR3 loop: CASSGGSGTEAFF. DNA for the CDR3: TGTGCCAGCAGTGGGGGTAGCGGCACTGAAGCTTTCTTT.

The chain employs TRBV4-3 and TRBJ1-4; a possible D gene is TRBD1 (5 bases). CDR1 is LGHNA, CDR2 YSLEER, per germline. The CDR3 length is 17 residues. The V end was cut by 2 bases, the J end by 3 bases, with 16 bases between. This chain's CDR3 is CASSQSQIRAANEKLFF. The CDR3 DNA follows: TGCGCCAGCAGCCAATCCCAGATCAGGGCAGCTAATGAAAAACTGTTTTTT.

This clone was seen a handful of times. V is TRBV6-6 and J is TRBJ1-5; D unresolved. The CDR3 length is 9 residues. From germline, CDR1 is MNHNY and CDR2 SVGAGI (reference sequence). The V and J ends lost 10 bases and 11 bases respectively, with 9 bases between them. CDR3 in DNA: TGTGCCACCGGGGATGCCCAGCATTTT. Protein sequence: CATGDAQHF.

V is TRBV6-5 and J is TRBJ1-3; a weak D match, TRBD1 (6 bases). The CDR3 is 16 residues long. CDR1 and CDR2 (germline): MNHEY, SVGAGI. Trimming pared 2 bases from V and 2 bases from J, leaving 13 bases between. CDR3 bases: TGTGCCAGCAGTTACCAGGGGTATTTGGCTGGAAACACCATATATTTT. Its protein product is CASSYQGYLAGNTIYF.

The chain links TRBV6-6 to TRBJ1-2; D gene unclear. The germline CDR1 and CDR2 sequences are MNHNY and SVGAGI (reference sequence). Trimming left V 0 bases short and J 8 bases short, with 10 bases between. The CDR3 extends over 13 amino acids. In DNA form, the CDR3 reads TGTGCCAGCAGTTACTCGATGGGAGGAGGCTACACCTTC. As protein: CASSYSMGGGYTF.

This chain uses TRBV5-6 with TRBJ1-1; 9 positions match TRBD1. The CDR3 has 16 residues. The V and J ends lost 4 bases and 1 base, in that order; junction bases with no gene match: 8. Germline V gene data show CDR1 as SGHDT and CDR2 as YYEEEE. The DNA for the CDR3 is TGTGCCAGCAGCACCACAGGGGGCGCTTGGAACACTGAAGCTTTCTTT. Residues: CASSTTGGAWNTEAFF.

The V call is TRBV2, the J call TRBJ1-1, with no clear D. CDR1 SNHLY and CDR2 FYNNEI come from the germline V gene. This CDR3 has 9 amino acids. Trimming shortened V by 6 bases and J by 8 bases, and 4 bases separated the two germline ends. This CDR3 is CASRREAFF. CDR3 in DNA: TGTGCCAGCAGACGGGAAGCTTTCTTT.

This clone was detected only once. V and J are TRBV18 and TRBJ1-2; no clear D. The V gene's germline CDR1 is KGHSH and CDR2 LQKENI. Trimming left V 2 bases short and J 0 bases short, with 7 bases between. CDR3 size: 14 residues. The CDR3 reads CASSPTAPNYGYTF. CDR3 nucleotide sequence: TGTGCCAGCTCACCAACAGCCCCTAACTATGGCTACACCTTC.

The CDR3 nucleotides read TGTGCCAGCAGTGAGACAGGGTTATTTGGCTACACCTTC. This gives the protein CASSETGLFGYTF. The V gene is TRBV27, the J gene TRBJ1-2, with TRBD1 matching over 7 bases. CDR1 MNHEY and CDR2 SMNVEV come from the germline V gene (reference sequence). There are 13 residues in the CDR3. The trim removed 5 bases at V and 7 bases at J, leaving 7 bases unmatched.

The CDR3 here is CASSQDWDRAVQETQYF. The DNA of the CDR3 is TGCGCCAGCAGCCAAGATTGGGACAGGGCTGTACAAGAGACCCAGTACTTC. J is TRBJ2-5 and V is TRBV4-3; 9 bases line up with TRBD1. After removal of 0 bases from V and 2 bases from J, the junction contained 7 bases not matched to a gene. Germline V lookup: CDR1 LGHNA, CDR2 YSLEER. There are 17 residues in the CDR3.

This chain connects TRBV7-2 to TRBJ2-7; 10 bases map to TRBD1. The V and J ends lost 5 bases and 3 bases, in that order; junction bases with no gene match: 4. Germline V gene sequence: CDR1 SGHTA, CDR2 FQGNSA. This CDR3 has 14 amino acids. The CDR3 DNA reads as TGTGCCAGCAGCCTGGACAGGGGGTTCTACGAGCAGTACTTC. This sequence encodes CASSLDRGFYEQYF.

The J gene is TRBJ2-1, the V gene TRBV19, with D possibly matching TRBD1 (6 bases). CDR1 is LNHDA, CDR2 SQIVND, per germline (reference sequence). This CDR3 contains 15 residues. Between the trimmed V and J ends, which lost 3 bases and 7 bases, there was a span of 16 bases. CDR3 amino acids: CASSIGTGLRNEQFF. The CDR3, as DNA: TGTGCCAGTAGTATCGGAACAGGGCTTCGAAATGAGCAGTTCTTC.

The CDR3 DNA follows: TGTGCCAGCAGCCAAGATGGCAGGGCTAGAAACACCATATATTTT. Amino acid sequence: CASSQDGRARNTIYF. The rearrangement uses TRBV14 and TRBJ1-3; D is possibly TRBD1 (5 bases). The CDR3 has 15 residues. Trimming left V 0 bases short and J 5 bases short, with 11 bases between. Germline values: CDR1 SGHDN, CDR2 FVKESK.